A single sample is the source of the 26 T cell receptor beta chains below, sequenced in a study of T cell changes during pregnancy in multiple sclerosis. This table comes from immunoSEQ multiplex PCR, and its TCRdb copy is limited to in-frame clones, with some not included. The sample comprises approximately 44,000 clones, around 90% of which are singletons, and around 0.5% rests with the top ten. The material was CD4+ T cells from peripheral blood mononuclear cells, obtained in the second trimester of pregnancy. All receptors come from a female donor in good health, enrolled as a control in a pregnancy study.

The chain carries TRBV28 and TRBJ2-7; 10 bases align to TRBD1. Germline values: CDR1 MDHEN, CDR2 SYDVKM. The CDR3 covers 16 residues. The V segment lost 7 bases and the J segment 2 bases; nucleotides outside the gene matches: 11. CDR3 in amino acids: CASNQPVGTGAYEQYF. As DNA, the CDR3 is TGTGCCAGCAACCAACCGGTAGGGACAGGGGCCTACGAGCAGTACTTC.

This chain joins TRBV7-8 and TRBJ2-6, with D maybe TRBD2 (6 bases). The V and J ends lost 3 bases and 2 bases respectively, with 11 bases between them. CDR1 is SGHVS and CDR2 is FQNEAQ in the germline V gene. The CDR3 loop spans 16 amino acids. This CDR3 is CASSFGGGTGANVLTF. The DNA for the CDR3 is TGTGCCAGCAGCTTTGGTGGCGGGACTGGGGCCAACGTCCTGACTTTC.

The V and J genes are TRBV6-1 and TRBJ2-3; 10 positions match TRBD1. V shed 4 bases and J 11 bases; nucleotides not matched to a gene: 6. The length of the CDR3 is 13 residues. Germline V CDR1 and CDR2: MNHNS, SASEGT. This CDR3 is CASSGGQGGWQYF. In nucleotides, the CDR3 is TGTGCCAGCAGTGGAGGACAGGGGGGCTGGCAGTATTTT.

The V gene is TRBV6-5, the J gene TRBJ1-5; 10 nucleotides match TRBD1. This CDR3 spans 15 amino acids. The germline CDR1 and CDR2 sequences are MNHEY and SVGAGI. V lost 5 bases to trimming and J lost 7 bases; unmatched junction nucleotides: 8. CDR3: CASSRGTGVGQPQHF. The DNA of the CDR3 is TGTGCCAGCAGTCGTGGGACAGGGGTCGGGCAGCCCCAGCATTTT.

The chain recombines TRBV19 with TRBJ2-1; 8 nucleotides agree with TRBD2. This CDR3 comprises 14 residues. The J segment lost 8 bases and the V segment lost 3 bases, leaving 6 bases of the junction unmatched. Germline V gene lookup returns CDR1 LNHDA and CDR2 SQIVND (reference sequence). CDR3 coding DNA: TGTGCCAGTAGTATTGGCGGGGGGAGGGATGAGCAGTTCTTC. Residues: CASSIGGGRDEQFF.

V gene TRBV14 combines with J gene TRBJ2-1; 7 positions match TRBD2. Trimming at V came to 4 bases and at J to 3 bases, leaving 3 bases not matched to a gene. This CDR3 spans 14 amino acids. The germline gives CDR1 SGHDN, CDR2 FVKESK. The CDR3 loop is CASSLPGGYNEQFF. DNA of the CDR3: TGTGCCAGCAGCCTACCGGGGGGCTACAATGAGCAGTTCTTC.

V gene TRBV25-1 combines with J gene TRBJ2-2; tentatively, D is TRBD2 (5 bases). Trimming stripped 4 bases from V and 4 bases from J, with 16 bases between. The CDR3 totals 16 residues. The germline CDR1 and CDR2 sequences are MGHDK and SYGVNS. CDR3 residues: CASSGAKAGGTGELFF. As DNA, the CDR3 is TGTGCCAGCAGTGGGGCGAAGGCAGGAGGCACCGGGGAGCTGTTTTTT.

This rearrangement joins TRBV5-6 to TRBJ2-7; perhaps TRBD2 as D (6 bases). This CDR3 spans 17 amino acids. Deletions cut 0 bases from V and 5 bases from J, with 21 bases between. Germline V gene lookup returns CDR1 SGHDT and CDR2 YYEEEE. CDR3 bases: TGTGCCAGCAGCTTGGCCCATGCGAGCGGGTGGAACCACGAGCAGTACTTC. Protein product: CASSLAHASGWNHEQYF.

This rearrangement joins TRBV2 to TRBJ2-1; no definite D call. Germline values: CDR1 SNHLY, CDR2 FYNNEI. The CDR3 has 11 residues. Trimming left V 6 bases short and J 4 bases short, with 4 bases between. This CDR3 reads CASRSYNEQFF. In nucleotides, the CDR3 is TGTGCCAGCAGATCTTACAATGAGCAGTTCTTC.

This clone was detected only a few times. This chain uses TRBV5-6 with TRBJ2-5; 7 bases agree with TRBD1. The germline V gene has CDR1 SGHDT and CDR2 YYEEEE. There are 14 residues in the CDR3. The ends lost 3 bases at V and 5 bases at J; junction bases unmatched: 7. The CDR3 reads CASSWGQLTETQYF. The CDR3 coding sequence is TGTGCCAGCAGCTGGGGACAGCTAACGGAGACCCAGTACTTC. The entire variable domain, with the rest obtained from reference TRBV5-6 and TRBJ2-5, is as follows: DAGVTQSPTHLIKTRGQQVTLRCSPKSGHDTVSWYQQALGQGPQFIFQYYEEEERQRGNFPDRFSGHQFPNYSSELNVNALLLGDSALYLCASSWGQLTETQYFGPGTRLLVL.

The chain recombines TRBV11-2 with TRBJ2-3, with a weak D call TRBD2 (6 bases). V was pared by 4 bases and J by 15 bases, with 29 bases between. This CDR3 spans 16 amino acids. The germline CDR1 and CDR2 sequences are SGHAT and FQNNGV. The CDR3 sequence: CASSSEGSRGRKAVYF. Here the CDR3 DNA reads TGTGCCAGCAGCTCCGAAGGGTCTCGGGGGAGGAAAGCAGTATATTTT.

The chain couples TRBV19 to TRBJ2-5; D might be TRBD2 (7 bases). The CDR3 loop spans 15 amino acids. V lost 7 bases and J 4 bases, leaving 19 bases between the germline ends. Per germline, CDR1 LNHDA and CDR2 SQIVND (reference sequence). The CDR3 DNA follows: TGTGCCAGTAAGGGGGGGGGATTGGGAGGAGAGACCCAGTACTTC. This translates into CASKGGGLGGETQYF.

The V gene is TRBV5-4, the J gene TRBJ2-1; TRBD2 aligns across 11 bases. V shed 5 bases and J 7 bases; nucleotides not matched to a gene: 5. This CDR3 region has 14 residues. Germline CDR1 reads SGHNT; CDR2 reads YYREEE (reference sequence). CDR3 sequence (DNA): TGTGCCAGCAGATTAGCGGGGGGGCCTAATGAGCAGTTCTTC. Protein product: CASRLAGGPNEQFF.

The CDR3 protein is CASSGQTLDNNYGYTF. The CDR3 DNA sequence: TGTGCCAGCAGCGGACAGACCCTAGACAACAACTATGGCTACACCTTC. This chain uses TRBV7-9 with TRBJ1-2, with D maybe TRBD1 (6 bases). Deletions cut 5 bases from V and 2 bases from J, with 18 bases between. The CDR3 has 16 amino acids. Germline V lookup: CDR1 SEHNR, CDR2 FQNEAQ (reference sequence).

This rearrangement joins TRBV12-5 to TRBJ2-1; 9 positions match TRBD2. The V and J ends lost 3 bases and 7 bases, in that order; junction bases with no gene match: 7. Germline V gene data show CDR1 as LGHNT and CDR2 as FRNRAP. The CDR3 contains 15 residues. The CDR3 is CASGFSGGRHNEQFF. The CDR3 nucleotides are TGTGCTAGTGGTTTTAGCGGGGGAAGACATAATGAGCAGTTCTTC.

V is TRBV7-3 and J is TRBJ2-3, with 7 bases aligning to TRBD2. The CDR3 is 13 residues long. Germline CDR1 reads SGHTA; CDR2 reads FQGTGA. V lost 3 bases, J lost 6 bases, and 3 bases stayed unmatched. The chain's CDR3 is CASSFIGGDTQYF. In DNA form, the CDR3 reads TGTGCCAGCAGCTTTATCGGGGGGGATACGCAGTATTTT.

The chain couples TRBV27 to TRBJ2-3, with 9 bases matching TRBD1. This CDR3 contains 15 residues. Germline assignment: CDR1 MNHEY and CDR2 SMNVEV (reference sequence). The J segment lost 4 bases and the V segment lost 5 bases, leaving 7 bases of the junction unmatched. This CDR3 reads CASSRPGQGPDTQYF. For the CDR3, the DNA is TGTGCCAGCAGTCGGCCGGGACAGGGCCCAGATACGCAGTATTTT.

Here the CDR3 DNA reads TGTGCCAGCAGTTTTCCAGCGGGAGCAGATACGCAGTATTTT. Protein: CASSFPAGADTQYF. The gene calls are TRBV28 and TRBJ2-3; 8 bases align to TRBD2. The CDR3 is made up of 14 amino acids. V dropped 3 bases and J dropped 4; count of bases not matched to a gene: 3. Germline V gene data show CDR1 as MDHEN and CDR2 as SYDVKM.

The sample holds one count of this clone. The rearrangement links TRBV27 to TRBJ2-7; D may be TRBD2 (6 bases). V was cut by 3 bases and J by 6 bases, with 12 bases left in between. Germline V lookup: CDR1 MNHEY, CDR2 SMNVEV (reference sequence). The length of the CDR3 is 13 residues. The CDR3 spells CASSLRRGLEQYF. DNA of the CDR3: TGTGCCAGCAGTTTGCGGCGGGGACTCGAGCAGTACTTC.

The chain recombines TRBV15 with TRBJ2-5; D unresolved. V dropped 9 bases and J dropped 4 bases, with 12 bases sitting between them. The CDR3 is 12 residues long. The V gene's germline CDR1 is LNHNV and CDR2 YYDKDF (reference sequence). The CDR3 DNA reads TGTGCCACTGCCAGGCGAACAGAGACCCAGTACTTC. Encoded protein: CATARRTETQYF.

The CDR3 sequence is CASSTPTSGGHNEQFF. The CDR3 DNA reads as TGTGCCAGCAGCACACCGACTAGCGGGGGGCACAATGAGCAGTTCTTC. The V and J genes are TRBV7-9 and TRBJ2-1; 13 nucleotides agree with TRBD2. Looked up from germline, CDR1 is SEHNR and CDR2 is FQNEAQ (reference sequence). V lost 5 bases to trimming and J lost 5 bases; unmatched junction nucleotides: 6. CDR3 length: 16 residues.

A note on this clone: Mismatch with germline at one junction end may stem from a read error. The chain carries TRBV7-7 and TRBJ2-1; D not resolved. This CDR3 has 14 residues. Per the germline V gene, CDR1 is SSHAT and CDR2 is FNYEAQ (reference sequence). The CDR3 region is CASSLDAYGNEQFF. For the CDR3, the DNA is TGTGCTAGCAGCCTAGATGCGTACGGGAATGAGCAGTTCTTC.

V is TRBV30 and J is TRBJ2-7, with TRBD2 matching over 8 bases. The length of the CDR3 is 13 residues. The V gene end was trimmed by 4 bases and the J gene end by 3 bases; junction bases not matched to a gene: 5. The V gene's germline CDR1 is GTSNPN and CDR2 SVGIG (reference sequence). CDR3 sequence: CAWTRGGRYEQYF. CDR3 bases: TGTGCCTGGACTCGGGGGGGCCGCTACGAGCAGTACTTC.

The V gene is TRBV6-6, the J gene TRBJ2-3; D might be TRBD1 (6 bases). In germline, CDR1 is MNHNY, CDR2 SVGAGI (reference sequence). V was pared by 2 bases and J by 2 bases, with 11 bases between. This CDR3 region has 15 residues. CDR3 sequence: CASSYERTATDTQYF. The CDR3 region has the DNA TGTGCCAGCAGTTACGAGCGGACAGCCACAGATACGCAGTATTTT.

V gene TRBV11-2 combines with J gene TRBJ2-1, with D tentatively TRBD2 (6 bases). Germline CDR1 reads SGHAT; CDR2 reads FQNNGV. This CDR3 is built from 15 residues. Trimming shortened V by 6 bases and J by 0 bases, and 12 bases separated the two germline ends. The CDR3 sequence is CASRSLAHSYNEQFF. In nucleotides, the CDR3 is TGTGCCAGCAGGTCTCTAGCGCACTCCTACAATGAGCAGTTCTTC.

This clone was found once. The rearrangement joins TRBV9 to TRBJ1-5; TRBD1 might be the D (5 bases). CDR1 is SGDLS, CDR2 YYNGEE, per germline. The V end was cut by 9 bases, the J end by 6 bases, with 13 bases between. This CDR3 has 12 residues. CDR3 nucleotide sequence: TGTGCCAAACGGCGGGGGGGTCAGCCCCAGCATTTT. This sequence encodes CAKRRGGQPQHF. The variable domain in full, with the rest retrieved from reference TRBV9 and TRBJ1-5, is DSGVTQTPKHLITATGQRVTLRCSPRSGDLSVYWYQQSLDQGLQFLIQYYNGEERAKGNILERFSAQQFPDLHSELNLSSLELGDSALYFCAKRRGGQPQHFGDGTRLSIL.